Following are 20 T cell receptor beta chains from one sample sequenced in a study of tumor T cells in aggressive B-cell lymphoma. The table came from immunoSEQ multiplex PCR; TCRdb's copy has only in-frame clones and leaves some out. The table shows about 11,000 clones, with around 90% occurring only once. Sequenced input: tumor tissue. The receptor set was obtained from an adult with diffuse large B cell lymphoma.

The genes are TRBV6-5 and TRBJ1-2; 9 nucleotides line up with TRBD1. This CDR3 comprises 15 residues. Germline V gene sequence: CDR1 MNHEY, CDR2 SVGAGI. V lost 6 bases to trimming and J lost 4 bases; unmatched junction nucleotides: 9. CDR3 sequence: CASSSIWTGVYGYTF. The DNA of the CDR3 is TGTGCCAGCAGCTCGATATGGACAGGGGTCTATGGCTACACCTTC.

The J gene is TRBJ1-3, the V gene TRBV7-6; a possible D gene is TRBD1 (5 bases). V lost 3 bases to trimming and J lost 2 bases, with 8 bases between them. CDR1 is SGHVS, CDR2 FNYEAQ, per germline. CDR3 length: 14 amino acids. DNA for the CDR3: TGTGCCAGCAGCTTGCAGGGTCCTGGAAACACCATATATTTT. Protein product: CASSLQGPGNTIYF.

The gene calls are TRBV7-9 and TRBJ2-5; no firm D call. This CDR3 spans 12 amino acids. Trimming cost V 1 base and J 4 bases, with 4 bases left between them. The germline V gene encodes CDR1 SEHNR and CDR2 FQNEAQ (reference sequence). CDR3 region: CASSLVRETQYF. The DNA of the CDR3 is TGTGCCAGCAGCTTAGTTCGAGAGACCCAGTACTTC.

CDR3 loop: CASSIAGYEQYF. CDR3 DNA sequence: TGTGCCAGTAGTATAGCAGGTTACGAGCAGTACTTC. The chain has TRBV19 and TRBJ2-7; D call uncertain. V shed 1 base and J shed 4 bases, with 5 bases lying between them. The CDR3 is 12 residues long. In germline, CDR1 is LNHDA, CDR2 SQIVND (reference sequence).

This clone was observed a single time. The chain links TRBV4-1 to TRBJ2-1; 11 nucleotides agree with TRBD2. Germline CDR1 is MGHRA and CDR2 is YSYEKL. V shed 3 bases and J 7 bases; nucleotides not matched to a gene: 8. This CDR3 comprises 16 residues. The CDR3 spells CASSHSLAGVNNEQFF. The CDR3 DNA follows: TGCGCCAGCAGCCACTCACTAGCGGGAGTAAATAATGAGCAGTTCTTC.

V usage is TRBV14 and J usage is TRBJ2-3, with D perhaps matching TRBD2 (5 bases). The CDR3 is 15 amino acids. Trimming cost V 5 bases and J 7 bases, with 19 bases left between them. Germline CDR1 and CDR2: SGHDN and FVKESK. In DNA form, the CDR3 reads TGTGCCAGCAGCTCCGTGAGGGCCGACCTCTATACGCAGTATTTT. As protein: CASSSVRADLYTQYF.

This clone has only one observation. V and J are TRBV7-9 and TRBJ1-5; no clear D. This CDR3 is built from 15 residues. V was clipped by 3 bases and J by 9 bases, with 18 bases between them. CDR1 and CDR2 from the germline V gene are SEHNR and FQNEAQ (reference sequence). CDR3 amino acids: CASSFSADPPGPQHF. DNA of the CDR3: TGTGCCAGCAGCTTTAGCGCGGACCCTCCGGGGCCCCAGCATTTT.

V and J are TRBV29-1 and TRBJ2-3; 7 bases agree with TRBD2. Germline V CDR1 and CDR2: SQVTM, ANQGSEA. The CDR3 loop spans 15 amino acids. Trimming cost V 2 bases and J 2 bases; bases outside gene matches: 7. As DNA, the CDR3 is TGCAGCGTTGAATCGGCTAGCGGAATCACAGATACGCAGTATTTT. Translated: CSVESASGITDTQYF.

This chain's CDR3 is CAIVGTGDGYTF. CDR3 nucleotides: TGTGCCATCGTCGGGACAGGCGATGGCTACACCTTC. This chain uses TRBV5-4 with TRBJ1-2, with 8 positions matching TRBD1. This CDR3 comprises 12 residues. Germline V gene lookup returns CDR1 SGHNT and CDR2 YYREEE (reference sequence). J gave up 6 bases and V 9 bases, and 7 bases lay outside the gene matches.

This clone was seen a single time. This sequence joins TRBV18 and TRBJ1-1; tentative D call: TRBD1 (6 bases). CDR3 length: 13 amino acids. Germline V gives CDR1 KGHSH, CDR2 LQKENI. V shed 3 bases and J shed 5 bases, with 10 bases lying between them. This chain's CDR3 is CASSPGARTEAFF. CDR3 in DNA: TGTGCCAGCTCACCGGGGGCACGAACTGAAGCTTTCTTT. Together with reference TRBV18 and TRBJ1-1, the CDR3 gives the full variable domain: NAGVMQNPRHLVRRRGQEARLRCSPMKGHSHVYWYRQLPEEGLKFMVYLQKENIIDESGMPKERFSAEFPKEGPSILRIQQVVRGDSAAYFCASSPGARTEAFFGQGTRLTVV.

The chain links TRBV7-3 to TRBJ2-1; 8 bases line up with TRBD2. The germline V gene has CDR1 SGHTA and CDR2 FQGTGA. The CDR3 is 16 amino acids. V was clipped by 5 bases and J by 1 base; unmatched bases: 7. This CDR3 is CASSPREGSSYNEQFF. CDR3 nucleotides: TGTGCCAGCAGCCCCCGGGAGGGGTCTTCCTACAATGAGCAGTTCTTC.

This clone appeared a single time. The J gene is TRBJ1-1, the V gene TRBV5-1; no clear D. The germline CDR1 and CDR2 sequences are SGHRS and YFSETQ. The CDR3 runs 13 residues. The germline V and J ends were trimmed by 4 bases and 1 base, with 8 bases remaining between them. The CDR3 DNA sequence: TGCGCCAGCAGCGCCGCAGGGAACACTGAAGCTTTCTTT. Translated: CASSAAGNTEAFF.

The rearrangement links TRBV7-9 to TRBJ1-1; a possible D gene is TRBD1 (5 bases). Trimming shortened V by 1 base and J by 4 bases, and 13 bases separated the two germline ends. Germline V gene sequence: CDR1 SEHNR, CDR2 FQNEAQ (reference sequence). The CDR3 consists of 15 residues. CDR3 bases: TGTGCCAGCAGCTTAGTCCCGACAGCGGGCACTGAAGCTTTCTTT. This encodes CASSLVPTAGTEAFF.

J is TRBJ2-1 and V is TRBV7-2; a possible D gene is TRBD2 (5 bases). This CDR3 is built from 12 residues. Deletions cut 11 bases from V and 1 base from J, with 9 bases between. Germline-derived CDR1 and CDR2 are SGHTA and FQGNSA. CDR3: CASRVSYNEQFF. The CDR3 bases are TGTGCCTCGCGGGTTTCCTACAATGAGCAGTTCTTC.

The chain recombines TRBV12-5 with TRBJ2-3; maybe TRBD2 (5 bases). Trimming removed 3 bases from V and 0 bases from J, with 7 bases in between. The CDR3 spans 14 residues. Germline V gene sequence: CDR1 LGHNT, CDR2 FRNRAP. This CDR3 reads CASGFRTSTDTQYF. The CDR3 coding sequence is TGTGCTAGTGGTTTCCGGACTAGCACAGATACGCAGTATTTT.

This chain connects TRBV7-9 to TRBJ2-5, with TRBD2 matching over 11 bases. The end of the DNA is better explained by TRBJ2-7, so the J call may be wrong. Germline values: CDR1 SEHNR, CDR2 FQNEAQ (reference sequence). The CDR3 contains 15 residues. The chain's CDR3 is CASAVTGTSGYEQYF. In DNA form, the CDR3 reads TGTGCCAGCGCTGTCACCGGGACTAGCGGCTACGAGCAGTACTTC.

The rearrangement joins TRBV7-2 to TRBJ2-5; TRBD2 is a possible D gene (6 bases). Germline V gene data show CDR1 as SGHTA and CDR2 as FQGNSA. CDR3 size: 13 residues. Trimming took 7 bases from V and 4 from J, leaving 13 bases between them. The CDR3 sequence is CASNTGRRETQYF. The DNA of the CDR3 is TGTGCCAGCAACACGGGGAGGCGAGAGACCCAGTACTTC.

The chain joins TRBV6-6 to TRBJ1-1; D remains ambiguous. Trimming took 0 bases from V and 1 from J, leaving 6 bases between them. Germline V CDR1 and CDR2: MNHNY, SVGAGI (reference sequence). The CDR3 spans 14 residues. The CDR3 DNA sequence: TGTGCCAGCAGTTACTCGCCAGGGAACACTGAAGCTTTCTTT. This gives the protein CASSYSPGNTEAFF.

The rearrangement joins TRBV9 to TRBJ2-2; tentatively, D is TRBD1 (5 bases). Deletions cut 0 bases from V and 6 bases from J, with 12 bases between. This CDR3 has 15 residues. CDR1 and CDR2 (germline): SGDLS, YYNGEE. CDR3 DNA: TGTGCCAGCAGCGTAGGGGGCAGGGTGTCCGGGGAGCTGTTTTTT. This translates into CASSVGGRVSGELFF.

The chain has TRBV19 and TRBJ1-6; tentatively, D is TRBD1 (5 bases). There are 13 residues in the CDR3. The V and J ends lost 6 bases and 10 bases respectively, with 13 bases between them. Germline loops: CDR1 LNHDA, CDR2 SQIVND (reference sequence). The DNA of the CDR3 is TGTGCCAGTAGCCCATCAGGGAACTCACCCCTCCACTTT. Encoded protein: CASSPSGNSPLHF.